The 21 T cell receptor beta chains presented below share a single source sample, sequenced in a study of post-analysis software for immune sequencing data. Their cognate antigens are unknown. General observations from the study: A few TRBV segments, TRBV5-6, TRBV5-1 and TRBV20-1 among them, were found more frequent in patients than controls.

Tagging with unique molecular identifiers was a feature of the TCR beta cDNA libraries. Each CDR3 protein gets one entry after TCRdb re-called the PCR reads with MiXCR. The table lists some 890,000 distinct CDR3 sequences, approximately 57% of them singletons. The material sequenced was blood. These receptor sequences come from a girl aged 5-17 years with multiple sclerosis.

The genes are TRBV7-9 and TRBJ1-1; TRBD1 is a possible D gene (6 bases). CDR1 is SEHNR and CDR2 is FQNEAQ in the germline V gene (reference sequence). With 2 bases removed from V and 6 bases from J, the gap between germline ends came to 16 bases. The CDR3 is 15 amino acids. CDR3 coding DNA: TGTGCCAGCAGCTTAAGGGGGGGTTTAAGCGCTGAAGCTTTCTTT. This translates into CASSLRGGLSAEAFF.

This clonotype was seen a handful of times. CDR3 sequence: CASGSTGIADTQYF. Written as DNA, the CDR3 is TGCGCCAGTGGTTCCACAGGGATCGCAGATACGCAGTATTTT. V usage is TRBV5-1 and J usage is TRBJ2-3; tentatively, D is TRBD1 (6 bases). Trimming removed 8 bases from V and 4 bases from J, with 17 bases in between. The length of the CDR3 is 14 residues. Germline V CDR1 and CDR2: SGHRS, YFSETQ. Combining the CDR3 with reference TRBV5-1 and TRBJ2-3 gives the whole variable domain KAGVTQTPRYLIKTRGQQVTLSCSPISGHRSVSWYQQTPGQGLQFLFEYFSETQRNKGNFPGRFSGRQFSNSRSEMNVSTLELGDSALYLCASGSTGIADTQYFGPGTRLTVL.

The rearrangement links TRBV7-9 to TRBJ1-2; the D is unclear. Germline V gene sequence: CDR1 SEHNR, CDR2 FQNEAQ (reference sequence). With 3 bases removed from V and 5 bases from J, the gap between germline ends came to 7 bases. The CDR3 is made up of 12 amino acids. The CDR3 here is CASSFINYGYTF. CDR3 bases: TGTGCCAGCAGCTTTATCAATTATGGCTACACCTTC. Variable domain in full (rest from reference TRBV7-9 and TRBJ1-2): DTGVSQNPRHKITKRGQNVTFRCDPISEHNRLYWYRQTLGQGPEFLTYFQNEAQLEKSRLLSDRFSAERPKGSFSTLEIQRTEQGDSAMYLCASSFINYGYTFGSGTRLTVV.

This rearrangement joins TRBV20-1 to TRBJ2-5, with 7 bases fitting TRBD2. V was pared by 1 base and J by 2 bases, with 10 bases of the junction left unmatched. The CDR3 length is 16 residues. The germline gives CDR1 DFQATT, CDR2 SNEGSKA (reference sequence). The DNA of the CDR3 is TGCAGTGCTAGAGCATCGAGTAGCGGGTTTCAAGAGACCCAGTACTTC. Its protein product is CSARASSSGFQETQYF.

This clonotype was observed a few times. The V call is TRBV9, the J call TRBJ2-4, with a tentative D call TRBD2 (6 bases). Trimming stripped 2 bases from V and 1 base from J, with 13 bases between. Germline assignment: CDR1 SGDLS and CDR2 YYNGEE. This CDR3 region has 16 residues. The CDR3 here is CASSVGPRGAKNIQYF. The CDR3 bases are TGTGCCAGCAGCGTCGGGCCACGGGGGGCCAAAAACATTCAGTACTTC.

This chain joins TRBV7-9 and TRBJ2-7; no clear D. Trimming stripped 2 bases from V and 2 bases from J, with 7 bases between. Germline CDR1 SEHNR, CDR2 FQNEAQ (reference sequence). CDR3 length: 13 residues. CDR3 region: CASSLYDTYEQYF. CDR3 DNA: TGTGCCAGCAGCTTATACGACACCTACGAGCAGTACTTC.

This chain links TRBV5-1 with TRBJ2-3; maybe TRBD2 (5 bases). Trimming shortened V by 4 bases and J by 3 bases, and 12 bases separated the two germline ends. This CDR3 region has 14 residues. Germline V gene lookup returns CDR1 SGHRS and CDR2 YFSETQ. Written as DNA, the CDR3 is TGCGCCAGCAGCCCGGAGGTTCTGACAGATACGCAGTATTTT. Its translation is CASSPEVLTDTQYF.

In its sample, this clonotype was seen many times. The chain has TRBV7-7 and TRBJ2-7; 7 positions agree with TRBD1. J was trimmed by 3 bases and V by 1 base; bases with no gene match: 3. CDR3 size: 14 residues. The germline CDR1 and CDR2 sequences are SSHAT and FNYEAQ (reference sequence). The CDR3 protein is CASSLEAGGYEQYF. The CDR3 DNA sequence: TGTGCCAGCAGCTTAGAGGCAGGGGGCTACGAGCAGTACTTC. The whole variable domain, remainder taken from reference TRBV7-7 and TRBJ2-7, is GAGVSQSPRYKVTKRGQDVTLRCDPISSHATLYWYQQALGQGPEFLTYFNYEAQPDKSGLPSDRFSAERPEGSISTLTIQRTEQRDSAMYRCASSLEAGGYEQYFGPGTRLTVT.

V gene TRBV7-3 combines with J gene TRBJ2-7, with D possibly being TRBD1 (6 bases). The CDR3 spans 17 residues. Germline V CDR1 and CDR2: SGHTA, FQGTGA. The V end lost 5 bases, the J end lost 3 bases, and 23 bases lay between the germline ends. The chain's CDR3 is CASSAGTTRDPRYEQYF. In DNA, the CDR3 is TGTGCCAGCAGCGCCGGGACAACCCGGGACCCCCGCTACGAGCAGTACTTC.

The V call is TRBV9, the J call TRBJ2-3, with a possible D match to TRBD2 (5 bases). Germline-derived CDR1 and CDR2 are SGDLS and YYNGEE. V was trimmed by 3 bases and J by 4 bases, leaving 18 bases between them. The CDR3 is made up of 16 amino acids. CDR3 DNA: TGTGCCAGCAGCGCTGGACTCCGCGCTTTGTCAGATACGCAGTATTTT. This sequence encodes CASSAGLRALSDTQYF.

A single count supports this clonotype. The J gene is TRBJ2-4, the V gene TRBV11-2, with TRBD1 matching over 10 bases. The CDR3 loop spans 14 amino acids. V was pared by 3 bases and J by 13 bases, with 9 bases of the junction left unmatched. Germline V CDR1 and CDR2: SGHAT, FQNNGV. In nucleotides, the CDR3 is TGTGCCAGCAGCTTGTTGACAGGGGGCAGTGAGCAGTACTTC. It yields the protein CASSLLTGGSEQYF.

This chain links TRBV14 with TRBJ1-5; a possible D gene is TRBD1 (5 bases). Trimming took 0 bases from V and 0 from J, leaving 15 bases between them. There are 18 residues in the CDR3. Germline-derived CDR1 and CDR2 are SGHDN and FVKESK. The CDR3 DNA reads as TGTGCCAGCAGCCAAGAAGCCCCCGGGGGGGGTAGCAATCAGCCCCAGCATTTT. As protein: CASSQEAPGGGSNQPQHF.

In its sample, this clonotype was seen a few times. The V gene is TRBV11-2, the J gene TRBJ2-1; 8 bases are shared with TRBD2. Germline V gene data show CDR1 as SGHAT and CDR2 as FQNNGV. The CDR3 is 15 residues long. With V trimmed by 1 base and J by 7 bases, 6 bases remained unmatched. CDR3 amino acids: CASSLARGGWNEQFF. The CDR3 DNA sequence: TGTGCCAGCAGCTTAGCACGGGGGGGCTGGAATGAGCAGTTCTTC. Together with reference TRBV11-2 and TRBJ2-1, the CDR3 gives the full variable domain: EAGVAQSPRYKIIEKRQSVAFWCNPISGHATLYWYQQILGQGPKLLIQFQNNGVVDDSQLPKDRFSAERLKGVDSTLKIQPAKLEDSAVYLCASSLARGGWNEQFFGPGTRLTVL.

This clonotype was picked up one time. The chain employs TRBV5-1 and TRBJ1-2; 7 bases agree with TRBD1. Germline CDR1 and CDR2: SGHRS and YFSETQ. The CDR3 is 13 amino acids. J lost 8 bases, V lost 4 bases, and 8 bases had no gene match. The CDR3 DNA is TGCGCCAGCAGCCTGGGACAGCAAGGAGGCTACACCTTC. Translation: CASSLGQQGGYTF.

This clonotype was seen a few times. CDR3 in amino acids: CASSLGWGALGTEAFF. The CDR3 region has the DNA TGTGCCAGCAGTTTAGGATGGGGGGCGCTGGGCACTGAAGCTTTCTTT. The rearrangement links TRBV27 to TRBJ1-1, with D possibly TRBD1 on 6 matching bases. V lost 2 bases and J lost 4, with 17 bases in between. This CDR3 has 16 amino acids. Looked up from germline, CDR1 is MNHEY and CDR2 is SMNVEV (reference sequence).

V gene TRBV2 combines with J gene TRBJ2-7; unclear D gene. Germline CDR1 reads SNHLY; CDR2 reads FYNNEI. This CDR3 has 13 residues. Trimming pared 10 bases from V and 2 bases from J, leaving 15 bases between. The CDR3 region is CATIASGTYEQYF. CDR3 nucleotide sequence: TGTGCCACTATTGCGAGTGGTACCTACGAGCAGTACTTC.

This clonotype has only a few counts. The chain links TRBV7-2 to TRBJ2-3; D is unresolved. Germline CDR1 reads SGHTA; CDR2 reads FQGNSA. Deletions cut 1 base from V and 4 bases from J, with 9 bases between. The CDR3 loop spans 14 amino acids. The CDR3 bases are TGTGCCAGCAGCTTAGATATCCTCGCAGATACGCAGTATTTT. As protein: CASSLDILADTQYF.

CDR3 sequence: CASSFTGGAGDVAQYF. CDR3 DNA sequence: TGTGCCAGCAGCTTTACAGGGGGCGCTGGGGACGTGGCGCAGTACTTC. The rearrangement uses TRBV7-8 and TRBJ2-5; 9 bases are a match to TRBD1. The trim removed 3 bases at V and 11 bases at J, leaving 16 bases unmatched. Germline V CDR1 and CDR2: SGHVS, FQNEAQ. CDR3 length equals 16 residues.

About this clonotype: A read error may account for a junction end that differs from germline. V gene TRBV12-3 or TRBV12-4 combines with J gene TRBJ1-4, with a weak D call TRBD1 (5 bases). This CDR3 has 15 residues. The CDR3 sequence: CASSLTGTYNEKLFF. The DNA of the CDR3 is TGTGCCAGTAGTTTGACCGGGACCTATAATGAAAAACTGTTTTTT.

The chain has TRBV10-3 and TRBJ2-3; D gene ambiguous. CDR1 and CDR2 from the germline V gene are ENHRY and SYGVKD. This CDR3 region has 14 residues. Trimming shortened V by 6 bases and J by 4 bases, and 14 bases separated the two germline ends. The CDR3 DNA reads TGTGCCATCAGAGAGACGGCCCTGTCAGATACGCAGTATTTT. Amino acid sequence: CAIRETALSDTQYF.

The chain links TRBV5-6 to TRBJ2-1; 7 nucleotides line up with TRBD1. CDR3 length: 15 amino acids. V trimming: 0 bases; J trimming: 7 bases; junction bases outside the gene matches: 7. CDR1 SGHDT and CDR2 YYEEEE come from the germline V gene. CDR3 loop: CASSLGGTAVNEQFF. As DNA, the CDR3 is TGTGCCAGCAGCTTGGGAGGGACAGCCGTTAATGAGCAGTTCTTC.